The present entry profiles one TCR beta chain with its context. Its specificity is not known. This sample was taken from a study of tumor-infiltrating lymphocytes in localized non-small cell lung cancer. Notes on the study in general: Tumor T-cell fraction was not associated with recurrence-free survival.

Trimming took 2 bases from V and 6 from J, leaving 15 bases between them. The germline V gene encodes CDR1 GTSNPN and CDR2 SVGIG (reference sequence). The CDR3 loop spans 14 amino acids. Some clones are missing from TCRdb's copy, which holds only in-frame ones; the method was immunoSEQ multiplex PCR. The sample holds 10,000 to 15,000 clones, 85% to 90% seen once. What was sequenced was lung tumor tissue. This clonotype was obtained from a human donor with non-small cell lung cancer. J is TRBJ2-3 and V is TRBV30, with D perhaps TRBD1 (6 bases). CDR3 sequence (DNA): TGTGCCTGGAGTCACACAGCAAGGGGGGATACGCAGTATTTT. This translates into CAWSHTARGDTQYF.